The entry below describes one TCR beta chain. As yet, its antigen is unknown. The germline gene is not matched at one end of the junction; a read error may be the cause. The sample belongs to a study of cytomegalovirus exposure and HLA in healthy donors. Broader study findings: Previous analysis showed most TCR beta V segments were productive about 90% or about 30% of the time.

This CDR3 comprises 13 residues. Germline lookup yields CDR1 SEHNR and CDR2 FQNEAQ (reference sequence). The primer mix had 60 Vbeta and 13 Jbeta primers. The data were produced by immunoSEQ multiplex PCR, yet TCRdb's version contains in-frame clones alone and is incomplete. The sample includes a few hundred thousand clones, around 73% of them seen just once. The receptor comes from a woman in her twenties or thirties in good health and CMV-seronegative. Sequencing was carried out using PBMCs. The chain joins TRBV7-9 to TRBJ1-2; D is undetermined. In DNA form, the CDR3 reads TGTTCCAGCAGCTTAGGAGGGCGTGATGGCTACACCTTC. It specifies CSSSLGGRDGYTF. The full variable domain, its missing parts supplied by reference TRBV7-9 and TRBJ1-2, is DTGVSQNPRHKITKRGQNVTFRCDPISEHNRLYWYRQTLGQGPEFLTYFQNEAQLEKSRLLSDRFSAERPKGSFSTLEIQRTEQGDSAMYLCSSSLGGRDGYTFGSGTRLTVV.